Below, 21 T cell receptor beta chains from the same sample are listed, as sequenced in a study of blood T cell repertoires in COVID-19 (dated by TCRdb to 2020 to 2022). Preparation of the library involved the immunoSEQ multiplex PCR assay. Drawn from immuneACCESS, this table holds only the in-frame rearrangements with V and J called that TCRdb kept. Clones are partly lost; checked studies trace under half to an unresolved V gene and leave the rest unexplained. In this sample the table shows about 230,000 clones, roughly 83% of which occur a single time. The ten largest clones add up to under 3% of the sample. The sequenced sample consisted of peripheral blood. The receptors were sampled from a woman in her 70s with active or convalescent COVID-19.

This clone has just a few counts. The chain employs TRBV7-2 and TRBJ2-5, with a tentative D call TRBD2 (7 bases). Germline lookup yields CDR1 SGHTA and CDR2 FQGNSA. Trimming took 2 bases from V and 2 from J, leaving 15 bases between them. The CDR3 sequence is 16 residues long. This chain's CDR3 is CASSLRAGAPQETQYF. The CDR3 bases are TGTGCCAGCAGCTTAAGGGCGGGGGCCCCACAAGAGACCCAGTACTTC.

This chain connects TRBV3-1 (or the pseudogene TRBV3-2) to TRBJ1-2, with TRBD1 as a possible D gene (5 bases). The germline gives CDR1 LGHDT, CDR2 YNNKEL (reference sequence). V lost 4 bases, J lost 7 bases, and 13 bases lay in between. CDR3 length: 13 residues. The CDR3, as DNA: TGTGCCAGCAGCCGAAGGGGAATAGGTGGCTACACCTTC. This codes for CASSRRGIGGYTF.

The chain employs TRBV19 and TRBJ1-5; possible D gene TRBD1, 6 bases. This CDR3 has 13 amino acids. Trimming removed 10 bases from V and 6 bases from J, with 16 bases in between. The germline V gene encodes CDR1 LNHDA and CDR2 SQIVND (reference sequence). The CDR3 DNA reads TGTGCCACCAGGGGTCAGGGCGGTCAGCCCCAGCATTTT. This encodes CATRGQGGQPQHF. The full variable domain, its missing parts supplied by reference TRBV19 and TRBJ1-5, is DGGITQSPKYLFRKEGQNVTLSCEQNLNHDAMYWYRQDPGQGLRLIYYSQIVNDFQKGDIAEGYSVSREKKESFPLTVTSAQKNPTAFYLCATRGQGGQPQHFGDGTRLSIL.

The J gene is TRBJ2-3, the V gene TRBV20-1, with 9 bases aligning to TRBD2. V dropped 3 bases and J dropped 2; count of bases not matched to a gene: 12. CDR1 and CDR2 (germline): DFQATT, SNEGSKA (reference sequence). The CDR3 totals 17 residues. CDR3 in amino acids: CSASGYGSSGNTDTQYF. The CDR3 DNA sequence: TGCAGTGCTAGTGGGTATGGGTCTAGCGGGAACACAGATACGCAGTATTTT.

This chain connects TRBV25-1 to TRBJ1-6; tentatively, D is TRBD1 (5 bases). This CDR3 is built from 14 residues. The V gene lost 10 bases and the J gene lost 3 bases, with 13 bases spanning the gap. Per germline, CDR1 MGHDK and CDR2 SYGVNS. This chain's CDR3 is CATQAFRYNSPLHF. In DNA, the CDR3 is TGTGCCACACAGGCGTTCCGCTATAATTCACCCCTCCACTTT.

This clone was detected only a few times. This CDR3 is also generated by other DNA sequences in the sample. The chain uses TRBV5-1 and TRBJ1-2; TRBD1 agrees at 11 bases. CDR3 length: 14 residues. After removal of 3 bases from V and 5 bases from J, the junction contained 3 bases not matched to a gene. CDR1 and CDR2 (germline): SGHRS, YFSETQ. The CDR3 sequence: CASSSGQGAYGYTF. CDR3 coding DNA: TGCGCCAGCAGCTCCGGACAGGGGGCGTATGGCTACACCTTC.

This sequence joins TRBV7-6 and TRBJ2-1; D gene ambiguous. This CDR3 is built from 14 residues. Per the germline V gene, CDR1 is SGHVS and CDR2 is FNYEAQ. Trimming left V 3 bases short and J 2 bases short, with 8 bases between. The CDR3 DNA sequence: TGTGCCAGCAGCTTCAGTAACCCCTACAATGAGCAGTTCTTC. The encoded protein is CASSFSNPYNEQFF.

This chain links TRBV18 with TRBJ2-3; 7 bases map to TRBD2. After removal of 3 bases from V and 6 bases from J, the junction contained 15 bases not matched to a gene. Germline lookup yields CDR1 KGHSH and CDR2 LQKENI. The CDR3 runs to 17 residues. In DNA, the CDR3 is TGTGCCAGCTCACCGGCTCCCCCTGGGGCCGGGGGGGATACGCAGTATTTT. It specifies CASSPAPPGAGGDTQYF.

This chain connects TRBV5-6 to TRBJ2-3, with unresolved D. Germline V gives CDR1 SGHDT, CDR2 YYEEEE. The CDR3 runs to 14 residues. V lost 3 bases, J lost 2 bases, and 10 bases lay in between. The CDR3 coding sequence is TGTGCCAGCAGCTCCTATGATTACACAGATACGCAGTATTTT. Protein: CASSSYDYTDTQYF.

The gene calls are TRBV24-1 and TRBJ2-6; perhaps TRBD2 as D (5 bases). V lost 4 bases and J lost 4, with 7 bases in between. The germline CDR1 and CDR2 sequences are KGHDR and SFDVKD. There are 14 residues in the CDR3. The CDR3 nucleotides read TGTGCCACCAGTGACGGGATGGGGGCCAACGTCCTGACTTTC. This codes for CATSDGMGANVLTF.

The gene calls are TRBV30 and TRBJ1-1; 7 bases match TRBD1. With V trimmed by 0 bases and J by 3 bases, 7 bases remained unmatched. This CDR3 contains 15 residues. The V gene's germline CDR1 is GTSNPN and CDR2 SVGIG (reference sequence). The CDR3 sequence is CAWSVLAGGYTEAFF. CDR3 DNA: TGTGCCTGGAGTGTACTTGCAGGGGGGTACACTGAAGCTTTCTTT.

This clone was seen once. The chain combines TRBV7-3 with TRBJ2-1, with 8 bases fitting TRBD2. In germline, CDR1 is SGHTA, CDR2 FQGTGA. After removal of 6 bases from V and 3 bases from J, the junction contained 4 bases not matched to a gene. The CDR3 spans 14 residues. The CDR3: CASRSGTSYNEQFF. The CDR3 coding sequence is TGTGCCAGCAGGTCCGGGACTAGCTACAATGAGCAGTTCTTC.

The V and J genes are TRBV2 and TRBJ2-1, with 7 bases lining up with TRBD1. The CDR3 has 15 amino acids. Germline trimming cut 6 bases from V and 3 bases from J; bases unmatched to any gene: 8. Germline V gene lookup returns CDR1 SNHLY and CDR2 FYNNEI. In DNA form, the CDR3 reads TGTGCCAGCAGGCCTGACAGGGCCCACTACAATGAGCAGTTCTTC. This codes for CASRPDRAHYNEQFF.

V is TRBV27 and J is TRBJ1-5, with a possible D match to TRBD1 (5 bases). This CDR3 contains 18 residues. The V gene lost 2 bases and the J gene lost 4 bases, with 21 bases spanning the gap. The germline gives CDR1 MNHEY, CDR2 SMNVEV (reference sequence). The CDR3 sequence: CASSLSFGSTVGNQPQHF. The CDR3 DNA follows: TGTGCCAGCAGTTTAAGTTTCGGCTCGACAGTGGGGAATCAGCCCCAGCATTTT.

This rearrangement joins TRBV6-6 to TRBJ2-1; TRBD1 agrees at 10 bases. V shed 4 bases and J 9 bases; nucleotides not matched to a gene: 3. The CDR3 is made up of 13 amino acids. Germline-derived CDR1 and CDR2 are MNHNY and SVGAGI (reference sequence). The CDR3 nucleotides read TGTGCCAGCAGTTGGGGACAGGGGACTGAGCAGTTCTTC. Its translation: CASSWGQGTEQFF.

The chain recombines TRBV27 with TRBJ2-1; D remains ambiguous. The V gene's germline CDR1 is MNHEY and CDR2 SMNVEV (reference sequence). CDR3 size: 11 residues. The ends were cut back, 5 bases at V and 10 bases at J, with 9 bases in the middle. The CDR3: CASSTLREQFF. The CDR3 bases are TGTGCCAGCAGTACCCTGCGGGAGCAGTTCTTC.

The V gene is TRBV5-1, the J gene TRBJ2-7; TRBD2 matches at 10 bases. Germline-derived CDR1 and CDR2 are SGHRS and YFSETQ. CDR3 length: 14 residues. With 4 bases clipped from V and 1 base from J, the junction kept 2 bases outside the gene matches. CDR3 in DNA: TGCGCCAGCAGCACGACTAGCGGGTCCTACGAGCAGTACTTC. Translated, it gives CASSTTSGSYEQYF.

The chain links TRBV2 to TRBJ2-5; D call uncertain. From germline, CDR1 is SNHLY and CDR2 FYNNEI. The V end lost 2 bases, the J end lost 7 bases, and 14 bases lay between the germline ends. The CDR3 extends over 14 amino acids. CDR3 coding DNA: TGTGCCAGCAGTGAACTACCCCGAATCGGGACCCAGTACTTC. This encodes CASSELPRIGTQYF.

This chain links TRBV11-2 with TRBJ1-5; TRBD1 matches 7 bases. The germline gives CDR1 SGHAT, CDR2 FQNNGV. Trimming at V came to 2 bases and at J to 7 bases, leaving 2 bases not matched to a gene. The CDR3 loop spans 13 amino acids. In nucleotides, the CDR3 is TGTGCCAGCAGCTTAACAGGGGCCCAGCCCCAGCATTTT. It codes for CASSLTGAQPQHF.

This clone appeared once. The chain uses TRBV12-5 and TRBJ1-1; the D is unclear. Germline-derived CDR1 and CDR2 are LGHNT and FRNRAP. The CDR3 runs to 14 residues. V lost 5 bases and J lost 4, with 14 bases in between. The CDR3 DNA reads TGTGCTAGTGGTCCGGGTAGCCCTGTCACTGAAGCTTTCTTT. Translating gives CASGPGSPVTEAFF.

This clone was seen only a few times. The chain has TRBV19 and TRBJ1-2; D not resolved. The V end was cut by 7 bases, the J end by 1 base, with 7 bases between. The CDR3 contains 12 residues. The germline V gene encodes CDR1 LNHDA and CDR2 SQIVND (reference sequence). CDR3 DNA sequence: TGTGCCAGTATTGACTTTAACTATGGCTACACCTTC. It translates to CASIDFNYGYTF.